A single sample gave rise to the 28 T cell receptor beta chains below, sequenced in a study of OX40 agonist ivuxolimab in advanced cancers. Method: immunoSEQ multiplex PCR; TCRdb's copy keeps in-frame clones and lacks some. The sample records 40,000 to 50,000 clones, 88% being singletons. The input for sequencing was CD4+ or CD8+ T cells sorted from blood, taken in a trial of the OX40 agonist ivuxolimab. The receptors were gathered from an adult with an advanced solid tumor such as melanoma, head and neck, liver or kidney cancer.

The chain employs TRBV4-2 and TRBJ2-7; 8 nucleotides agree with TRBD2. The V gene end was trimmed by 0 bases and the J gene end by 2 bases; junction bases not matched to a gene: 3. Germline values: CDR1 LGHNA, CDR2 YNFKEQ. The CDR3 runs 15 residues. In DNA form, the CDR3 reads TGTGCCAGCAGCCAAGAGGGCGGGGGGCCCTACGAGCAGTACTTC. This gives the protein CASSQEGGGPYEQYF.

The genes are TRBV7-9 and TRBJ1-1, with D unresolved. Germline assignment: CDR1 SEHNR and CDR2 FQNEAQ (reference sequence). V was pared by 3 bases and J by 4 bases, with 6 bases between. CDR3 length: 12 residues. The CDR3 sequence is CASSFRTTEAFF. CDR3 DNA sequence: TGTGCCAGCAGCTTCCGGACCACTGAAGCTTTCTTT.

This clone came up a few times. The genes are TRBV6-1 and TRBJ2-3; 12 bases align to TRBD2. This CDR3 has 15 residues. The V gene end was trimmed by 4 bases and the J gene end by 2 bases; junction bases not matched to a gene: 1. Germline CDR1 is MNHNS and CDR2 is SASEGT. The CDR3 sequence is CASSGLAGDTDTQYF. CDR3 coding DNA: TGTGCCAGCAGTGGACTAGCGGGGGACACAGATACGCAGTATTTT.

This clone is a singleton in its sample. For the CDR3, the DNA is TGTGCCAGCAGCTTACAGATGGGGTATGGCTACACCTTC. It specifies CASSLQMGYGYTF. The J gene is TRBJ1-2, the V gene TRBV7-8, with D uncertain. The CDR3 covers 13 residues. V lost 2 bases, J lost 5 bases, and 9 bases lay in between. In germline, CDR1 is SGHVS, CDR2 FQNEAQ. Full variable domain (remainder filled in from reference TRBV7-8 and TRBJ1-2): GAGVSQSPRYKVAKRGQDVALRCDPISGHVSLFWYQQALGQGPEFLTYFQNEAQLDKSGLPSDRFFAERPEGSVSTLKIQRTQQEDSAVYLCASSLQMGYGYTFGSGTRLTVV.

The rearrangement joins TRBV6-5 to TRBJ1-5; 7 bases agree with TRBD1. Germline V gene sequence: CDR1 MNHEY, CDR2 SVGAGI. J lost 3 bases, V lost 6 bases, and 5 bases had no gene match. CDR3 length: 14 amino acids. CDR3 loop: CASSPGQFNQPQHF. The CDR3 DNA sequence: TGTGCCAGCAGCCCGGGACAGTTCAATCAGCCCCAGCATTTT.

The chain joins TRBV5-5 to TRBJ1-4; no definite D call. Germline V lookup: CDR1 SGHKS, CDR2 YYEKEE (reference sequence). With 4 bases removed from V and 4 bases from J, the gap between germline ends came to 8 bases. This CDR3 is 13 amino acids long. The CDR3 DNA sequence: TGTGCCAGCAGCGGCGGACTTAATGAAAAACTGTTTTTT. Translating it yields CASSGGLNEKLFF.

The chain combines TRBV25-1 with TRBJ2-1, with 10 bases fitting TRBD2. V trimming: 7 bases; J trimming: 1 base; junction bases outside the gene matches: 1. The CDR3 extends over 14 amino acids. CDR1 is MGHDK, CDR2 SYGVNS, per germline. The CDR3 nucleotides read TGTGCCAGCAAGCGGGAGGGATCCTACAATGAGCAGTTCTTC. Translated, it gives CASKREGSYNEQFF.

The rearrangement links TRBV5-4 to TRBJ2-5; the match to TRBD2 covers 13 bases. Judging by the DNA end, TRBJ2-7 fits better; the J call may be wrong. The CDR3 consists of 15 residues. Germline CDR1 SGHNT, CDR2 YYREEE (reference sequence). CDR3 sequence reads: CASSPTSGGTYEQYF. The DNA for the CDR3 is TGTGCCAGCAGCCCGACTAGCGGGGGGACCTACGAGCAGTACTTC.

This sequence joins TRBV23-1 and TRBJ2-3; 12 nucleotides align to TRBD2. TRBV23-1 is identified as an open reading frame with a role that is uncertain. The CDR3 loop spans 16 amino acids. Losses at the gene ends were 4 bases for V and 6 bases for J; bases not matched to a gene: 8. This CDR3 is CASSRASGRARDTQYF. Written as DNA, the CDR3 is TGCGCCAGCAGTCGGGCTAGCGGGAGGGCCAGGGATACGCAGTATTTT.

The CDR3 region has the DNA TGTGCCAGCAGCCAGGTCTTATACAATGAGCAGTTCTTC. Its protein is CASSQVLYNEQFF. The genes are TRBV6-1 and TRBJ2-1; D unresolved. The CDR3 totals 13 residues. Trimming removed 6 bases from V and 4 bases from J, with 10 bases in between. From germline, CDR1 is MNHNS and CDR2 SASEGT.

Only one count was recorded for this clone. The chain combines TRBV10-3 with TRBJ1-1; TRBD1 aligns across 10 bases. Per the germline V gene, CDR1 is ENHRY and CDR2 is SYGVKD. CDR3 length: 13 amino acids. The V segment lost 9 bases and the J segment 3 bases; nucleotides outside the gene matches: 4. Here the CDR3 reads CAIGQGEYTEAFF. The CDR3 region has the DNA TGTGCCATTGGACAGGGGGAGTACACTGAAGCTTTCTTT.

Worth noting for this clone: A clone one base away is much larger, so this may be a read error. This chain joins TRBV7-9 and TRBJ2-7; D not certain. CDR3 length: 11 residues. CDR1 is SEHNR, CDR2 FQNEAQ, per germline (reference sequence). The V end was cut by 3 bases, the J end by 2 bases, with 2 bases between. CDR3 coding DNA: TGTGCCAGCAGCTTTGCCTACGAGCAGTACTTC. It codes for CASSFAYEQYF.

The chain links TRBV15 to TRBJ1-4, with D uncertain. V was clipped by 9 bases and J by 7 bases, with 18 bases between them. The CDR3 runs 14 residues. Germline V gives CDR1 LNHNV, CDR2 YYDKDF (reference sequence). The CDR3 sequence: CATLQLGESEKLFF. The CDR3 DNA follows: TGTGCCACATTACAACTTGGGGAGAGTGAAAAACTGTTTTTT.

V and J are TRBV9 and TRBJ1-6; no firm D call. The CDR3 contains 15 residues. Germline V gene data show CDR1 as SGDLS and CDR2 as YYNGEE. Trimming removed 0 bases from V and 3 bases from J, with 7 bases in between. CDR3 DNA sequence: TGTGCCAGCAGCGTAGGTGCCAGCTATAATTCACCCCTCCACTTT. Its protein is CASSVGASYNSPLHF. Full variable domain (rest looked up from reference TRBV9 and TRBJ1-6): DSGVTQTPKHLITATGQRVTLRCSPRSGDLSVYWYQQSLDQGLQFLIQYYNGEERAKGNILERFSAQQFPDLHSELNLSSLELGDSALYFCASSVGASYNSPLHFGNGTRLTVT.

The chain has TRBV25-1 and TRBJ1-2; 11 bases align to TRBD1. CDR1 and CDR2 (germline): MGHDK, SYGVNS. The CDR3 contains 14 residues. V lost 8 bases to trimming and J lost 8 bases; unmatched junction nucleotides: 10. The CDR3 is CASARGQGALGYTF. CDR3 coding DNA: TGTGCCAGCGCGCGCGGACAGGGGGCATTGGGCTACACCTTC.

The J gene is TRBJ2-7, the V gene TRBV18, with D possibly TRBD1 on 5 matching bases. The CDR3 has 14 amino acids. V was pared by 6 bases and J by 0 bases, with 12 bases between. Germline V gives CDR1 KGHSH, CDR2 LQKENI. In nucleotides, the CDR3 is TGTGCCAGCTCGGCAGGGCCTGTCTCCTACGAGCAGTACTTC. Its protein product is CASSAGPVSYEQYF.

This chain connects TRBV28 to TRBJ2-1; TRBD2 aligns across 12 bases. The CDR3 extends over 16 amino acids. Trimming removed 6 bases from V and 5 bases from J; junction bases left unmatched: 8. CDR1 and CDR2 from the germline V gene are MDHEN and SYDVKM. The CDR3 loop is CASSPRTSGANNEQFF. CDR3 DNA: TGTGCCAGCAGCCCAAGGACTAGCGGGGCCAACAATGAGCAGTTCTTC.

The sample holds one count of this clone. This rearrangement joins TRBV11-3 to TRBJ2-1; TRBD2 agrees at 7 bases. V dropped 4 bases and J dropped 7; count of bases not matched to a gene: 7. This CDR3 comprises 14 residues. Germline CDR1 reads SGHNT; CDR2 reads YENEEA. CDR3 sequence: CASSYRDYSNEQFF. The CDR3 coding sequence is TGTGCCAGCAGCTACCGGGACTACTCTAATGAGCAGTTCTTC.

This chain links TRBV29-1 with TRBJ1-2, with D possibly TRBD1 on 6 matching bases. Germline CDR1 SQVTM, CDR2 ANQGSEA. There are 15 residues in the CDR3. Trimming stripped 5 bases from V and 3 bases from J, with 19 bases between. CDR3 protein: CSVQGGQGFHYGYTF. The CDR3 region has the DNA TGCAGCGTTCAAGGGGGGCAGGGGTTCCACTATGGCTACACCTTC.

This CDR3 is CASSSGAGYGYTF. The CDR3 region has the DNA TGTGCCAGCAGCTCAGGGGCCGGGTATGGCTACACCTTC. This sequence joins TRBV7-6 and TRBJ1-2; possibly TRBD1 for D (6 bases). V shed 4 bases and J shed 5 bases, with 11 bases lying between them. CDR1 and CDR2 from the germline V gene are SGHVS and FNYEAQ. The CDR3 runs 13 residues.

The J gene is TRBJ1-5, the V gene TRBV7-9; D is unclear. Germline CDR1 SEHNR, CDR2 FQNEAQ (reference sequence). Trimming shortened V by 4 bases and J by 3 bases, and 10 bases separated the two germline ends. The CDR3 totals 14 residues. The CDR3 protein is CASSSPEDNQPQHF. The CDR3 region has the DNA TGTGCCAGCAGCTCCCCGGAGGACAATCAGCCCCAGCATTTT.

The CDR3: CASSLTTDTQYF. The CDR3 DNA reads TGTGCCAGCAGCTTAACCACAGATACGCAGTATTTT. V usage is TRBV11-2 and J usage is TRBJ2-3; D is ambiguous. Per germline, CDR1 SGHAT and CDR2 FQNNGV. The CDR3 runs to 12 residues. Trimming pared 2 bases from V and 2 bases from J, leaving 2 bases between.

The CDR3 region has the DNA TGTGCCAGTAGACCGCCGGGGGACGGGGATCAGCCCCAGCATTTT. Its translation: CASRPPGDGDQPQHF. This chain links TRBV19 with TRBJ1-5; possible D gene TRBD1, 5 bases. The CDR3 sequence is 15 residues long. V shed 6 bases and J shed 5 bases, with 17 bases lying between them. Germline V lookup: CDR1 LNHDA, CDR2 SQIVND (reference sequence).

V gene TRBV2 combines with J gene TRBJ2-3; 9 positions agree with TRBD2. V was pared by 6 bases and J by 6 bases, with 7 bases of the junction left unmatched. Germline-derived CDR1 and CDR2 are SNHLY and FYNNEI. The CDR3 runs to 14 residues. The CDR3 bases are TGTGCCAGCAGGGCGGGACTAGCACTTGATACGCAGTATTTT. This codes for CASRAGLALDTQYF.

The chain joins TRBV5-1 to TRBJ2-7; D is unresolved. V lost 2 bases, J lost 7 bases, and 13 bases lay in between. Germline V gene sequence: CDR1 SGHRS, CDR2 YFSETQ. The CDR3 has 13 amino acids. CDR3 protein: CASSFGGPEEQYF. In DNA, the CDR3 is TGCGCCAGCAGCTTCGGCGGCCCGGAAGAGCAGTACTTC.

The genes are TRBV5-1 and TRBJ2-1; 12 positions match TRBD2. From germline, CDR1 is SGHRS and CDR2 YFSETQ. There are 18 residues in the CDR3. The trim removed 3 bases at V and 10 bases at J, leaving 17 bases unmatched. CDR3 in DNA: TGCGCCAGCAGCTCTAGACTAGCGGGGGTCCGAACCTCCGGGGAGCAGTTCTTC. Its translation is CASSSRLAGVRTSGEQFF.

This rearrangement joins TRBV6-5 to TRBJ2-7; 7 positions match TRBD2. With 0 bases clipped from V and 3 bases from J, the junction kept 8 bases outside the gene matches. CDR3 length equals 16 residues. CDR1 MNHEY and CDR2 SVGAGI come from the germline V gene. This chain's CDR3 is CASSYSSGVGGYEQYF. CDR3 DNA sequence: TGTGCCAGCAGTTACTCAAGCGGGGTCGGGGGCTACGAGCAGTACTTC.

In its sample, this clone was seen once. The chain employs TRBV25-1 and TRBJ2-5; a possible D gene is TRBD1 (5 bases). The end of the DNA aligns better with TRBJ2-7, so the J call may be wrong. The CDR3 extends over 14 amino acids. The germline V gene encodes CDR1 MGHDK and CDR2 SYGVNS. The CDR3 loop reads CASSEGRGSYEQYF. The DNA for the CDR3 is TGTGCCAGCAGTGAGGGTAGGGGTTCCTACGAGCAGTACTTC.